One sample yielded the 28 T cell receptor beta chains listed below, sequenced in a study of post-analysis software for immune sequencing data. Overall study findings and caveats: When patients were compared with controls, four to six TRBV segments were more frequent, TRBV5-6, TRBV5-1 and TRBV20-1 among them.

These receptors' antigens are unknown. Prepared TCR beta cDNA libraries contained unique molecular identifiers. In TCRdb, the PCR reads were re-called with MiXCR into one record per CDR3 protein. The table records hundreds of thousands of distinct CDR3 sequences, 25% to 30% of them present only once. Material for sequencing was blood. The receptors derive from a girl aged 5-17 years with multiple sclerosis.

The chain carries TRBV5-1 and TRBJ2-1; no definite D call. The germline V gene has CDR1 SGHRS and CDR2 YFSETQ. The CDR3 covers 14 residues. V was shortened by 0 bases and J by 10 bases, with 14 bases between the two germline ends. Written as DNA, the CDR3 is TGCGCCAGCAGCTTGGGACCCGCGCAGGCGGAGCAGTTCTTC. It translates to CASSLGPAQAEQFF.

This chain joins TRBV7-2 and TRBJ1-2; D is possibly TRBD1 (6 bases). CDR1 and CDR2 from the germline V gene are SGHTA and FQGNSA. There are 15 residues in the CDR3. Trimming cost V 8 bases and J 3 bases, with 19 bases left between them. The CDR3: CASQTSGTSYYGYTF. The CDR3 DNA follows: TGTGCCAGCCAAACAAGCGGGACATCCTACTATGGCTACACCTTC.

About this clonotype: This clone may be a read error of a much larger clone one base away. The chain couples TRBV5-1 to TRBJ1-2, with 9 positions matching TRBD1. CDR1 and CDR2 (germline): SGHRS, YFSETQ. The ends lost 2 bases at V and 0 bases at J; junction bases unmatched: 5. This CDR3 spans 16 amino acids. The CDR3 sequence: CASSFWTGATNYGYTF. CDR3 nucleotide sequence: TGCGCCAGCAGCTTCTGGACAGGGGCTACTAACTATGGCTACACCTTC.

Concerning this clonotype: A junction boundary mismatches the germline segment, possibly from a read error. This chain uses TRBV28 with TRBJ1-5, with 7 positions matching TRBD1. Germline CDR1 reads MDHEN; CDR2 reads SYDVKM. This CDR3 region has 16 residues. CDR3 loop: CASRSDRRLANQPQHF. The CDR3 region has the DNA TGCGCCAGCAGATCGGACAGGAGGCTAGCCAATCAGCCCCAGCATTTT. The full variable domain, completed using reference TRBV28 and TRBJ1-5, is DVKVTQSSRYLVKRTGEKVFLECVQDMDHENMFWYRQDPGLGLRLIYFSYDVKMKEKGDIPEGYSVSREKKERFSLILESASTNQTSMYLCASRSDRRLANQPQHFGDGTRLSIL.

The chain uses TRBV5-1 and TRBJ1-4, with a weak D call TRBD1 (6 bases). The V end lost 4 bases, the J end lost 7 bases, and 14 bases lay between the germline ends. The CDR3 covers 14 residues. Germline V gene data show CDR1 as SGHRS and CDR2 as YFSETQ. The CDR3 nucleotides read TGCGCCAGCAGCAACAGGGACCTCACTGAAAAACTGTTTTTT. It encodes CASSNRDLTEKLFF.

This clonotype was seen only once. The chain links TRBV6-2 or TRBV6-3 to TRBJ1-1, with D uncertain. V was trimmed by 6 bases and J by 7 bases, leaving 6 bases between them. Germline V CDR1 and CDR2: MNHEY, SVGEGT. This CDR3 contains 10 residues. The CDR3 nucleotides read TGTGCCAGCAGAGACGGTGAAGCTTTCTTT. The encoded protein is CASRDGEAFF.

The rearrangement uses TRBV12-3 or TRBV12-4 and TRBJ2-3, with D tentatively TRBD1 or TRBD2 (5 bases each). V was shortened by 4 bases and J by 2 bases, with 16 bases between the two germline ends. This CDR3 has 16 residues. The CDR3 DNA reads as TGTGCCAGCAGTTCGAGGGGACCCTCATCCACAGATACGCAGTATTTT. Protein product: CASSSRGPSSTDTQYF.

This clonotype was observed many times. This sequence joins TRBV5-1 and TRBJ2-2; no reliable D call. CDR1 and CDR2 (germline): SGHRS, YFSETQ. The CDR3 is 15 residues long. V was trimmed by 0 bases and J by 6 bases, leaving 12 bases between them. The CDR3 here is CASSLDSLPSGELFF. CDR3 bases: TGCGCCAGCAGCTTGGATTCGCTCCCATCCGGGGAGCTGTTTTTT.

The chain carries TRBV29-1 and TRBJ1-1; D is unclear. Between the trimmed V and J ends, which lost 5 bases and 7 bases, there was a span of 20 bases. The CDR3 has 14 amino acids. CDR1 is SQVTM and CDR2 is ANQGSEA in the germline V gene. CDR3 DNA sequence: TGCAGCGTTATCTTAATCTGGCAGGCCGATGAAGCTTTCTTT. Protein: CSVILIWQADEAFF. The variable domain in full, completed from reference TRBV29-1 and TRBJ1-1, reads SAVISQKPSRDICQRGTSLTIQCQVDSQVTMMFWYRQQPGQSLTLIATANQGSEATYESGFVIDKFPISRPNLTFSTLTVSNMSPEDSSIYLCSVILIWQADEAFFGQGTRLTVV.

The V gene is TRBV20-1, the J gene TRBJ2-1, with 8 bases identical to TRBD1. The CDR3 runs 13 residues. The V segment lost 4 bases and the J segment 4 bases; nucleotides outside the gene matches: 3. Germline lookup yields CDR1 DFQATT and CDR2 SNEGSKA (reference sequence). In DNA form, the CDR3 reads TGCAGTGCTACCAGGGGGCTGTACAATGAGCAGTTCTTC. Its translation: CSATRGLYNEQFF.

Comments on this clonotype: Possible read error: a much larger clone is one base away. This rearrangement joins TRBV4-1 to TRBJ2-7; D remains unclear. Per germline, CDR1 MGHRA and CDR2 YSYEKL. The germline V and J ends were trimmed by 3 bases and 12 bases, with 15 bases remaining between them. There are 12 residues in the CDR3. The CDR3 DNA is TGCGCCAGCAGCCACGATGGAGAGACCCGGTACTTC. Translation: CASSHDGETRYF.

In this sample, this clonotype turned up a few times. The chain links TRBV11-2 to TRBJ2-6; 11 bases are shared with TRBD1. CDR3 length equals 20 residues. Germline V gene data show CDR1 as SGHAT and CDR2 as FQNNGV. V lost 2 bases, J lost 0 bases, and 9 bases stayed unmatched. The CDR3 sequence is CASSLLYPGQGVSGANVLTF. The CDR3 nucleotides are TGTGCCAGCAGCTTACTCTATCCGGGACAGGGGGTCTCTGGGGCCAACGTCCTGACTTTC.

The J gene is TRBJ2-1, the V gene TRBV2, with 7 bases lining up with TRBD2. Germline CDR1 and CDR2: SNHLY and FYNNEI. J lost 3 bases, V lost 3 bases, and 8 bases had no gene match. The CDR3 extends over 16 amino acids. The chain's CDR3 is CASSEMSSGYYNEQFF. The CDR3 nucleotides are TGTGCCAGCAGTGAGATGTCTAGCGGATACTACAATGAGCAGTTCTTC. The full variable domain, its missing parts supplied by reference TRBV2 and TRBJ2-1, is EPEVTQTPSHQVTQMGQEVILRCVPISNHLYFYWYRQILGQKVEFLVSFYNNEISEKSEIFDDQFSVERPDGSNFTLKIRSTKLEDSAMYFCASSEMSSGYYNEQFFGPGTRLTVL.

The chain links TRBV29-1 to TRBJ2-1; no clear D gene. Trimming took off 5 bases at V and 0 bases at J, with 2 bases between the two ends. The germline CDR1 and CDR2 sequences are SQVTM and ANQGSEA. The CDR3 covers 11 residues. The CDR3 DNA reads as TGCAGCGTTCACTCCTACAATGAGCAGTTCTTC. It is translated as CSVHSYNEQFF.

The sample holds many counts of this clonotype. The chain employs TRBV12-3 or TRBV12-4 and TRBJ2-1; possibly TRBD2 for D (9 bases). The CDR3 extends over 19 amino acids. The V end lost 5 bases, the J end lost 6 bases, and 29 bases lay between the germline ends. The CDR3 spells CASSRTGFPTSGSGNEQFF. Here the CDR3 DNA reads TGTGCCAGCAGTCGGACAGGGTTCCCCACTAGCGGGTCTGGCAATGAGCAGTTCTTC.

The rearrangement joins TRBV5-1 to TRBJ1-1; 9 nucleotides match TRBD1. V trimming: 6 bases; J trimming: 3 bases; junction bases outside the gene matches: 6. The CDR3 consists of 14 residues. The germline CDR1 and CDR2 sequences are SGHRS and YFSETQ. The CDR3 nucleotides read TGCGCCAGCACGGTAGGGACAGGGTACACTGAAGCTTTCTTT. This sequence encodes CASTVGTGYTEAFF.

The chain employs TRBV27 and TRBJ1-5; D gene ambiguous. The CDR3 has 14 amino acids. Trimming took 4 bases from V and 3 from J, leaving 10 bases between them. Germline V gives CDR1 MNHEY, CDR2 SMNVEV (reference sequence). The CDR3 sequence: CASSSTRPNQPQHF. CDR3 nucleotide sequence: TGTGCCAGCAGTTCTACCCGACCCAATCAGCCCCAGCATTTT.

The chain recombines TRBV28 with TRBJ2-7; 9 nucleotides match TRBD2. The tail of the sequence fits TRBJ2-5 better, so the J call may be wrong. This CDR3 has 16 amino acids. Germline assignment: CDR1 MDHEN and CDR2 SYDVKM. In nucleotides, the CDR3 is TGTGCCAGCAGTTTATCTAAGCGGGGGGTTCGAAAGACCCAGTACTTC. Amino acid sequence: CASSLSKRGVRKTQYF.

V is TRBV20-1 and J is TRBJ1-5; no clear D. Trimming took off 3 bases at V and 6 bases at J, with 12 bases between the two ends. Germline loops: CDR1 DFQATT, CDR2 SNEGSKA (reference sequence). The CDR3 extends over 13 amino acids. Here the CDR3 reads CSASSGSSQPQHF. CDR3 in DNA: TGCAGTGCTAGTTCGGGATCCAGTCAGCCCCAGCATTTT.

This clonotype was observed a few times. V is TRBV6-6 and J is TRBJ1-6, with TRBD1 as a possible D gene (5 bases). V gave up 5 bases and J gave up 10 bases, with 21 bases separating them. Germline CDR1 is MNHNY and CDR2 is SVGAGI (reference sequence). There are 16 residues in the CDR3. CDR3 DNA: TGTGCCAGCAGTCCGAGGGGCGGGGGAACAAGATCACCCCTCCACTTT. Translated: CASSPRGGGTRSPLHF.

The chain uses TRBV6-6 and TRBJ1-2, with D perhaps TRBD1 (6 bases). This CDR3 has 13 residues. V lost 5 bases to trimming and J lost 4 bases, with 11 bases between them. Germline CDR1 is MNHNY and CDR2 is SVGAGI (reference sequence). CDR3 in DNA: TGTGCCAGCAGTAGGACAGACCCCTATGGCTACACCTTC. It translates to CASSRTDPYGYTF.

The chain carries TRBV4-2 and TRBJ2-6; no clear D gene. This CDR3 is 18 amino acids long. Looked up from germline, CDR1 is LGHNA and CDR2 is YNFKEQ. Trimming stripped 0 bases from V and 0 bases from J, with 12 bases between. CDR3 sequence reads: CASSQDEVRVSGANVLTF. The CDR3 coding sequence is TGTGCCAGCAGCCAAGATGAGGTTAGGGTCTCTGGGGCCAACGTCCTGACTTTC.

The chain combines TRBV28 with TRBJ2-1; D gene unclear. V lost 6 bases, J lost 0 bases, and 12 bases lay in between. The CDR3 sequence is 15 residues long. CDR1 and CDR2 (germline): MDHEN, SYDVKM. As DNA, the CDR3 is TGTGCCAGCAGCCACAAGGCCAGCTCCTACAATGAGCAGTTCTTC. Amino acid sequence: CASSHKASSYNEQFF.

The J gene is TRBJ1-2, the V gene TRBV27; D remains ambiguous. Germline loops: CDR1 MNHEY, CDR2 SMNVEV (reference sequence). The V and J ends lost 2 bases and 2 bases respectively, with 9 bases between them. The CDR3 contains 14 residues. The CDR3 spells CASSLRPQNYGYTF. CDR3 in DNA: TGTGCCAGCAGTTTACGTCCACAGAACTATGGCTACACCTTC.

The chain employs TRBV3-1 and TRBJ2-2, with D perhaps matching TRBD2 (6 bases). V lost 1 base to trimming and J lost 3 bases, with 9 bases between them. Germline V gene sequence: CDR1 LGHDT, CDR2 YNNKEL (reference sequence). The CDR3 is 15 amino acids. CDR3 in DNA: TGTGCCAGCAGCCAAGGAGGAGGGGACACCGGGGAGCTGTTTTTT. Its protein product is CASSQGGGDTGELFF.

This clonotype was picked up a small number of times. The V call is TRBV10-2, the J call TRBJ2-5; tentative D call: TRBD1 (6 bases). Trimming stripped 0 bases from V and 5 bases from J, with 16 bases between. The CDR3 is 16 amino acids. The germline V gene encodes CDR1 WSHSY and CDR2 SAAADI. The CDR3, as DNA: TGCGCCAGCAGTGAGTCCAGAACAGGGCCTGGGGAGACCCAGTACTTC. It encodes CASSESRTGPGETQYF.

The chain carries TRBV20-1 and TRBJ1-4; D not certain. The V end was cut by 3 bases, the J end by 1 base, with 12 bases between. The germline gives CDR1 DFQATT, CDR2 SNEGSKA (reference sequence). The CDR3 spans 15 residues. The CDR3 coding sequence is TGCAGTGCTAGCCCAGGTTGGGGAACTAATGAAAAACTGTTTTTT. Translating gives CSASPGWGTNEKLFF.

The rearrangement joins TRBV18 to TRBJ2-7; D is perhaps TRBD1 (6 bases). The CDR3 totals 16 residues. Germline V gene lookup returns CDR1 KGHSH and CDR2 LQKENI. V lost 1 base and J lost 1, with 14 bases in between. The CDR3 here is CASSPLKGVASYEQYF. Here the CDR3 DNA reads TGTGCCAGCTCACCACTGAAGGGGGTCGCGTCCTACGAGCAGTACTTC. The full variable domain, in which reference TRBV18 and TRBJ2-7 provide the parts outside the CDR3, is NAGVMQNPRHLVRRRGQEARLRCSPMKGHSHVYWYRQLPEEGLKFMVYLQKENIIDESGMPKERFSAEFPKEGPSILRIQQVVRGDSAAYFCASSPLKGVASYEQYFGPGTRLTVT.